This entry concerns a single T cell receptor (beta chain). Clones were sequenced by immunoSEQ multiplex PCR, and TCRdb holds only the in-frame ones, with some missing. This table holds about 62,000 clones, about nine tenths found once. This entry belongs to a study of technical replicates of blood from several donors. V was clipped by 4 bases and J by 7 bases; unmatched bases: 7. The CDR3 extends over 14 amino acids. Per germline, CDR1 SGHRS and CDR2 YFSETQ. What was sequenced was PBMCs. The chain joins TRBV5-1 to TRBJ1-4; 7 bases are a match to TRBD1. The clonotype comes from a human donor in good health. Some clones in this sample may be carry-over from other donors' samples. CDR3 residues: CASSRDSGSEKLFF. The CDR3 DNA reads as TGCGCCAGCAGCCGGGACAGCGGTTCTGAAAAACTGTTTTTT.